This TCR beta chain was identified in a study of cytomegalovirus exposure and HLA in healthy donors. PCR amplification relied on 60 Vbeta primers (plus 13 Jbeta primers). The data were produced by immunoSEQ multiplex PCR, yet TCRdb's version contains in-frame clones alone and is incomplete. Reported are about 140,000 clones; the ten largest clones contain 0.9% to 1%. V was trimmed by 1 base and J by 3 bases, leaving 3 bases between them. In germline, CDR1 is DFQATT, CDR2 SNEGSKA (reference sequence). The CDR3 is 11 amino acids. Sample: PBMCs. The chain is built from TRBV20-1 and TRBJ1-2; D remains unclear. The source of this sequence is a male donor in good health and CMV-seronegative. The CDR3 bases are TGCAGTGCTAGAGTAGACTATGGCTACACCTTC. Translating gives CSARVDYGYTF.